Listed below are T cell receptor beta chains from one sample, sequenced in a study of blood T cell repertoires in COVID-19. Generated by immunoSEQ multiplex PCR, the TCRdb table keeps only in-frame clones and is missing some. The sample includes 100,000 to 150,000 clones, 86% seen only once; the top ten take over 10%. The sequenced sample was peripheral blood. These receptors were collected from a woman aged 65 to 85 with COVID-19, enrolled during active disease. CDR3s include the opening cysteine and the closing phenylalanine or tryptophan. D genes are given only for firm matches.

TRBV21-1	-	TRBJ1-5	CASSKWRNQPQHF
TRBV5-1	-	TRBJ2-5	CASSGGTQETQYF
TRBV19	-	TRBJ2-1	CASRPTGFSEQFF
TRBV28	TRBD1	TRBJ1-6	CASSSPGQSSYNSPLHF
TRBV4-1	-	TRBJ2-7	CASSPLGGYYEQYF
TRBV15	-	TRBJ1-5	CATSRDTQGNQPQHF
TRBV28	TRBD1	TRBJ1-2	CASRRQGRQNYGYTF
TRBV25-1	-	TRBJ2-3	CASSDGGITDTQYF
TRBV9	-	TRBJ2-3	CASSALQGASGDTQYF
TRBV23-1	TRBD1	TRBJ2-7	CATPPSGTGRYEQYF
TRBV7-9	TRBD1	TRBJ2-5	CASFRDRYQETQYF
TRBV6-1	-	TRBJ1-3	CASSDPGQWSGNTIYF
TRBV5-1	TRBD1	TRBJ1-2	CASSLAPGGSGYTF
TRBV4-1	-	TRBJ2-7	CASSQDPTGIYEQYF
TRBV5-8	-	TRBJ2-7	CASSFTGWNEQYF
TRBV19	-	TRBJ1-5	CASSMGSYSNQPQHF
TRBV30	-	TRBJ1-4	CACETSGEGEKLFF
TRBV5-3	TRBD1	TRBJ2-5	CASTTAGDRPSVETQYF
TRBV5-5	TRBD1	TRBJ1-2	CASSLGQGARYGYTF
TRBV27	TRBD1	TRBJ1-1	CASSFAGQKNTEAFF
TRBV28	-	TRBJ2-5	CASRLKETQYF
TRBV6-1	TRBD1	TRBJ1-6	CASSEVPPGQGVWSYNSPLHF
TRBV5-3	-	TRBJ1-1	CARSLVQGSLMNTEAFF
TRBV9	-	TRBJ1-6	CASSVVRDSPLHF
TRBV5-8	-	TRBJ2-3	CASSKGLAESTDTQYF
TRBV30	-	TRBJ1-2	CAWRIQYLGYTF
TRBV13	-	TRBJ1-1	CASSFSLPQGAEAFF
TRBV2	TRBD2	TRBJ2-7	CASSDATSGSYEQYF
TRBV20-1	TRBD1	TRBJ1-2	CSSDRGRGYTF
TRBV5-1	-	TRBJ2-3	CATQLAASTDTQYF
TRBV5-1	-	TRBJ1-1	CASSRMGYTEAFF
TRBV6-5	TRBD1	TRBJ1-4	CASSPRQGDEKLFF
TRBV12-3/TRBV12-4	-	TRBJ2-1	CASSFTILNEQFF
TRBV5-6	TRBD2	TRBJ2-5	CASSFRGLAGGETQYF
TRBV19	-	TRBJ2-2	CASSRTFGGTGELFF
TRBV7-2	TRBD2	TRBJ2-3	CASSLWIVGTSETDTQYF
TRBV11-3	TRBD2	TRBJ2-1	CASSLDLRLAGGKNEQFF